This T cell receptor beta chain is from a study of shared clonotypes between healthy human individuals. Study results and caveats: With a handful of donors compared, roughly 5% of naive CD4 clonotypes were shared.

The germline V gene encodes CDR1 SGHRS and CDR2 YFSETQ. V shed 3 bases and J shed 4 bases, with 5 bases lying between them. The CDR3 spans 11 residues. Method: immunoSEQ multiplex PCR; TCRdb's copy keeps in-frame clones and lacks some. Of over a million clones listed, about 96% are singletons. In regard to this clone: Its antigen is unknown.

The receptor's source is a man under 40 in good health. Sequencing input: naive CD4+ T cells sorted from blood. Subset defined: CD45RA+ positively selected. The chain carries TRBV5-1 and TRBJ2-7, with D unclear. Written as DNA, the CDR3 is TGCGCCAGCAGCTACCAGTACGAGCAGTACTTC. This codes for CASSYQYEQYF.